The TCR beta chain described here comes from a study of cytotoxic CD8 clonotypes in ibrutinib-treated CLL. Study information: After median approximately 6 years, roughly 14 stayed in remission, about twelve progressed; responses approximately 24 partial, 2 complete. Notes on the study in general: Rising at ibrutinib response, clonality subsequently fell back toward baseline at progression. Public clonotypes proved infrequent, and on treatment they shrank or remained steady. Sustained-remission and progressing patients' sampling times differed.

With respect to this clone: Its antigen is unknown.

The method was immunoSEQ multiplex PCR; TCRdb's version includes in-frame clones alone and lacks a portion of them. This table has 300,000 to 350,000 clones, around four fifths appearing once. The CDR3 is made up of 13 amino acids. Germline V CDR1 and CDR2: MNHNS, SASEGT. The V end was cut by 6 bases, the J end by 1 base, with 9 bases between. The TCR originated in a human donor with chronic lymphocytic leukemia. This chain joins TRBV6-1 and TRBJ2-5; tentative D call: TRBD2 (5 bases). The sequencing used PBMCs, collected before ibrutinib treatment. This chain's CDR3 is CASSQRVQETQYF. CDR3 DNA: TGTGCCAGCAGCCAGAGGGTCCAAGAGACCCAGTACTTC.